The subject of this entry is one T cell receptor (beta chain). What antigen it recognizes has not been identified. No quality values exist for individual bases; no much larger clone is one base distant. The sample originates from a study of human T cells and chemical hapten exposure (TCRdb year 2021). A note on the overall study: For sensitization, 2% DPC in acetone was applied to a roughly 2 cm by roughly 2 cm area of upper inner arm skin. Patients additionally received weekly therapeutic DPC doses to the scalp throughout the roughly 23-week study period. Patch testing was performed on the upper back with Finn chambers containing 0.01% DPC, and the patch tests were scored after 6 days according to International Contact Dermatitis Research Group standards. Most of the patients in the cohort were female, and the cohort covered alopecia areata with under or over 50% scalp involvement, alopecia totalis and alopecia universalis. Libraries were combined into a pool for sequencing, and differences in TCR yield between samples came mainly from small differences in library volumes within the pool. The study tracked peripheral blood TCR repertoire changes in vivo during primary and secondary sensitization to the hapten diphenylcyclopropenone (DPC) in alopecia patients. Patient blood was sampled pre-sensitization (week 0) and at 2, 6 and about 24 weeks after DPC sensitization. Around 29 alopecia patients provided blood for TCR sequencing at one to four time points (pre-sensitization, 2, 6 and 24 weeks).

In light of the paper, this sample's time point label describes: pre-sensitization, week 0. This specimen's treatment or condition label, per the study, means: therapeutic diphenylcyclopropenone sensitization with weekly scalp DPC. At each patch-test visit, blood was drawn before the patch test was applied. To be eligible, patients had to be aged 18 to 70, diagnosed with alopecia and judged suitable for DPC therapy, while pregnant patients were excluded. Unfractionated whole blood was collected in Tempus Blood RNA tubes, and total RNA was extracted from that blood. Receptors were amplified or captured by RACE. The instrument given in TCRdb is NextSeq 500. Library preparation attached unique molecular identifiers to individual cDNA molecules for quantitative, reproducible TCR counting. Both TCR alpha and TCR beta chains were sequenced from each blood RNA sample. The study's own analysis went as follows. Samples had a median of about 90,000 TCRs, with a range from about 23,224 to 700,000. The Decombinator software suite was used to annotate the V, J and CDR3 of the TCR reads. Every sample was subsampled to the same number of TCRs (28,000) for the PS versus PT1 abundance plots. Expanded TCRs were defined as absent before sensitization and observed at least eight times at the 2-week time point. The raw public data were reprocessed by TCRdb itself: fastp quality trimming at Q25, MiXCR clonotype calling, in-frame beta chains only. Records with the same CDR3 protein are collapsed into one entry carrying the most frequent genes and DNA. TCRdb assigned the V and J calls; the authors' analysis was not used. The table for this sample lists 150,000 to 200,000 distinct CDR3 sequences; approximately 31% of them were counted only once. The ten largest clones represent less than 3.5% of the sample.

Here is what the overall study found, with its caveats: All patients had alopecia, a presumed autoimmune disease, so their immune response might differ from that of healthy individuals. No change with DPC sensitization was found in the number of TCRs above 1 in 1000 frequency, and no evidence of global repertoire structure alterations was found. A positive correlation was found between the number of PT1 expanded TCRs and patch test score, with significance reached at thresholds 8, 16 and 32 but not 4. Compared with pre-sensitization or healthy control sets, expanded TCRs formed significantly more large CDR3 similarity clusters, which is consistent with antigen-driven responses. Repeated subsampling changed both the strength of the expansion versus patch-test correlation and the threshold at which the correlation became significant.

The CDR1 and CDR2 encoded by the germline V gene are MNHEY and SVGEGT. V loses 6 bases, J loses 2 bases, and the germline ends lie 11 bases apart. Including cysteine and phenylalanine, the CDR3 has 13 amino acids. Just CDR3 DNA is preserved here, 39 bases in frame from base 1. This receptor was identified in a woman under 40 with alopecia areata. Some clones in this sample may be carry-over from other donors' samples. The sample consisted of whole blood, taken in connection with sensitization to the hapten diphenylcyclopropenone (DPC). The rearrangement joined TRBV6-2 or TRBV6-3 to TRBJ2-7; perhaps TRBD1 is the D gene, with 6 bases matching. The nucleotide sequence reads TGTGCCAGCAGGACGACAGGAACCTACGAGCAGTACTTC. Protein translation: CASRTTGTYEQYF.